The sequence of this TCR beta chain was determined in a study of cytotoxic CD8 clonotypes in ibrutinib-treated CLL. Germline CDR1 and CDR2: GTSNPN and SVGIG (reference sequence). The trim removed 4 bases at V and 4 bases at J, leaving 2 bases unmatched. The length of the CDR3 is 12 residues. The assay was immunoSEQ multiplex PCR, and TCRdb's table has in-frame clones only and misses some. The data hold 15,000 to 20,000 clones, with 81% observed a single time. This chain uses TRBV30 with TRBJ1-2, with 8 bases that match TRBD1. The sequence was collected from a human donor with chronic lymphocytic leukemia. The sequencing here drew on PBMCs, taken before ibrutinib treatment. The CDR3 region is CAWTDRAYGYTF. CDR3 bases: TGTGCCTGGACGGACAGGGCCTATGGCTACACCTTC. The whole variable domain, remainder taken from reference TRBV30 and TRBJ1-2, is SQTIHQWPATLVQPVGSPLSLECTVEGTSNPNLYWYRQAAGRGLQLLFYSVGIGQISSEVPQNLSASRPQDRQFILSSKKLLLSDSGFYLCAWTDRAYGYTFGSGTRLTVV.